This T cell receptor (beta chain) emerged from a study of shared clonotypes between healthy human individuals. On the study more broadly: Used for every donor were three CD4 naive, three CD4 memory, two CD8 naive and one CD8 memory plate. Findings of the study overall: The donor pool, a small one, limited the genetic and exposure-history diversity represented.

Concerning this clone itself: Antigen unknown.

Sequencing was performed with immunoSEQ multiplex PCR; in TCRdb, only in-frame clones are kept and a portion is missing. Of roughly 550,000 clones in the sample, just under 97% are singletons; the top ten hold about 0.11%. Positive CCR7 selection of CD45RO-negative cells yielded the naive CD8 cells, and terminally differentiated effector memory CD45RA+ cells were excluded. Sequences were obtained from naive CD8+ T cells sorted from blood. This TCR was sampled from a woman in her thirties in good health.

The CDR3 reads CASSGTRLTHYEQYF. The CDR3, as DNA: TGTGCCAGCAGTGGGACTAGGCTGACCCACTACGAGCAGTACTTC. This sequence joins TRBV6-1 and TRBJ2-7, with 7 positions matching TRBD2. Germline-derived CDR1 and CDR2 are MNHNS and SASEGT. V dropped 4 bases and J dropped 3; count of bases not matched to a gene: 9. This CDR3 contains 15 residues.